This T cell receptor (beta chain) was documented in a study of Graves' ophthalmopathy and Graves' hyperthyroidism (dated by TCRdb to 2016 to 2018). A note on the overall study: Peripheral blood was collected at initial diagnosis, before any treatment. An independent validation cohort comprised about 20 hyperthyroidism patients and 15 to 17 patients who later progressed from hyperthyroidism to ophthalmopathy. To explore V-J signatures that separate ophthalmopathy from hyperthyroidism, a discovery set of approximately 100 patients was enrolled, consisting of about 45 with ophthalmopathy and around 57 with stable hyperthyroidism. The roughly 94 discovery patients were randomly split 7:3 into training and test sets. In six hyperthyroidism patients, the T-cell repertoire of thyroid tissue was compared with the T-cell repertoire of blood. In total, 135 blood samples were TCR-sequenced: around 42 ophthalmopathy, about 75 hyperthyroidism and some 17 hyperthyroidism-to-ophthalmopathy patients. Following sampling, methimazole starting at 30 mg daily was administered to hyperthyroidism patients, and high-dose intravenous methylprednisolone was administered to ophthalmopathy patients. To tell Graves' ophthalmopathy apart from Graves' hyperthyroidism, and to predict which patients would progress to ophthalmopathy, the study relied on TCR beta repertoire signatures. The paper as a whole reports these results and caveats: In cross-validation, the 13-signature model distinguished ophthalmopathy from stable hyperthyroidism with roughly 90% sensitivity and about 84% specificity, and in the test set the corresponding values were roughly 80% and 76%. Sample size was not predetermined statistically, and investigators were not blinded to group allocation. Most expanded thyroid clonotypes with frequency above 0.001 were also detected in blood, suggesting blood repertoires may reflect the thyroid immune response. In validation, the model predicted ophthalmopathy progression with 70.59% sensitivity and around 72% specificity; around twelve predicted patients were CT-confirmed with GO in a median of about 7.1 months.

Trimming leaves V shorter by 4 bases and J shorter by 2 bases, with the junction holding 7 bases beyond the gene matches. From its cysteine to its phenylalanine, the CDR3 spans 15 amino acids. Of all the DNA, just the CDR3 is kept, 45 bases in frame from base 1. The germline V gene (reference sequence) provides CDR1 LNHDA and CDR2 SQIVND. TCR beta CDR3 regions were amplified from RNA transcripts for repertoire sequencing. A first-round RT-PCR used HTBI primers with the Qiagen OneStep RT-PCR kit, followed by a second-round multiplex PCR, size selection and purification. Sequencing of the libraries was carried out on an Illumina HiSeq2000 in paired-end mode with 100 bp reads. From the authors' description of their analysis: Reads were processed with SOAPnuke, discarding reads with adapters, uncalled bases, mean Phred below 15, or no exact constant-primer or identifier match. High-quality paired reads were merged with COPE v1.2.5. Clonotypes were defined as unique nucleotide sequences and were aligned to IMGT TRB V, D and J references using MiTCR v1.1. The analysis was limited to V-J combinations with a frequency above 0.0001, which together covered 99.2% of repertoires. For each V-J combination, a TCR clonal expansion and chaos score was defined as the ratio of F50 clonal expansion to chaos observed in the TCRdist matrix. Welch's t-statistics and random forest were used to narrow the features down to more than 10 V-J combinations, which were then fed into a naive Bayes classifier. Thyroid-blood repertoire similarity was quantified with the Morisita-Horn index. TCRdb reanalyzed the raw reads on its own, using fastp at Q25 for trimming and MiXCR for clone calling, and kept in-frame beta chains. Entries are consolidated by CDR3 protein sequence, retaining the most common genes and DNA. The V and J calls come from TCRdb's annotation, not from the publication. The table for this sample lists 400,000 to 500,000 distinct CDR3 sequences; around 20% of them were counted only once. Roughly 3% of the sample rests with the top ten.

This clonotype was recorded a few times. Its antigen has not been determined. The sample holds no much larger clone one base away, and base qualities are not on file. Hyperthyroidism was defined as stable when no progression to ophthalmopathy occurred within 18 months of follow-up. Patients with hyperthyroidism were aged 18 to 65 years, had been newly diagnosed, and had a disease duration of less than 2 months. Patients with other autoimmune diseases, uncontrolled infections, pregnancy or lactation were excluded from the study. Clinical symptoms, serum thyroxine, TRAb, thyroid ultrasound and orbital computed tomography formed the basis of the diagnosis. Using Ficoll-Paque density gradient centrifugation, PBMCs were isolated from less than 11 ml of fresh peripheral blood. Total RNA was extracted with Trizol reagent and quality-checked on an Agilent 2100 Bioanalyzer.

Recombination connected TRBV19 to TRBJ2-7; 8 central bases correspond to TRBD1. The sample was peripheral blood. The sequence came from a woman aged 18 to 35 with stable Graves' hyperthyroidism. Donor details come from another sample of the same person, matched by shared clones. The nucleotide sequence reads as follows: TGTGCCAGTAGTACAGAGGACAGGGACGCCTACGAGCAGTACTTC. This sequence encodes CASSTEDRDAYEQYF. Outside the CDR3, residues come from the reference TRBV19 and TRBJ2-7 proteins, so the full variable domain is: DGGITQSPKYLFRKEGQNVTLSCEQNLNHDAMYWYRQDPGQGLRLIYYSQIVNDFQKGDIAEGYSVSREKKESFPLTVTSAQKNPTAFYLCASSTEDRDAYEQYFGPGTRLTVT.